Included here is one TCR beta chain sequence, with context. Its antigen is not known. These data belong to a study of human CD8 memory T cell subsets. Overall study results and limits: Beta chains alone were the T cell receptor chains sequenced in the study.

Researchers made TCR beta libraries via UMI-labeled 5' RACE. TCRdb derives one entry per CDR3 protein from the 5' RACE reads, leaving out DNA. This table holds more than 9,000 distinct CDR3 sequences. The CDR3 totals 13 residues. Looked up from germline, CDR1 is SSHAT and CDR2 is FNYEAQ (reference sequence). This sequence originates from a human donor in good health. Input material: CD8+ stem-like memory T cells (TSCM and TCM) sorted from PBMCs. As for subset: stem-like memory CD8 T cells (TSTEM), CCR7+ PD-1- TIGIT-. This rearrangement joins TRBV7-7 to TRBJ2-7. CDR3 sequence reads: CASSFDLGYEQYF.